This T cell receptor beta chain comes out of a study of T cells in Graves' hyperthyroidism and ophthalmopathy. Amplification of TCR beta CDR3 regions used RNA as the template. First-round RT-PCR targeting the TCR CDR3 was performed with the HTBI primer set. In TCRdb, the multiplex PCR reads were re-called with MiXCR into one record per CDR3 protein. The sample carries tens of thousands of distinct CDR3 sequences, approximately 50% recorded once. Sample share makes this clonotype medium-sized (0.01 to 0.1%). What was sequenced was blood. The TCR was taken from an older woman with Graves' ophthalmopathy.

The CDR3 nucleotides are TGTGCCACCAGTGATTCTGGGGGGATTTCAGGCTACACCTTC. Translated: CATSDSGGISGYTF. The gene calls are TRBV24-1 and TRBJ1-2, with D perhaps TRBD1 (5 bases). Germline V gives CDR1 KGHDR, CDR2 SFDVKD. Trimming shortened V by 2 bases and J by 8 bases, and 14 bases separated the two germline ends. This CDR3 has 14 residues.